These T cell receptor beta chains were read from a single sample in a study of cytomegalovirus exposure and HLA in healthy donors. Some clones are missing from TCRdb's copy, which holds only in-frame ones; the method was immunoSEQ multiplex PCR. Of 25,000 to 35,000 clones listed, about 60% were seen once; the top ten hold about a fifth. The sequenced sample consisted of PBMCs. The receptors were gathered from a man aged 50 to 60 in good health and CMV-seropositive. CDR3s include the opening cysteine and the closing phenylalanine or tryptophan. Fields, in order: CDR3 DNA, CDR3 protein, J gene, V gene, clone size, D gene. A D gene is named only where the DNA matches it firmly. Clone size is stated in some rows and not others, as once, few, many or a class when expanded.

DNA: TGTGCCAGCAGCTTAGGGGACAGGGAGTTACATACTGGCTACACCTTC
CDR3: CASSLGDRELHTGYTF
J: TRBJ1-2
V: TRBV7-9
size: .
D: TRBD1

DNA: TGCAGCGTTGAAGATATCAAGACTAGCGGGGGGTCCGGGGAGCTGTTTTTT
CDR3: CSVEDIKTSGGSGELFF
J: TRBJ2-2
V: TRBV29-1
size: .
D: TRBD2

DNA: TGCGCCAGCAGCTTGGCAACAACCTACGAGCAGTACTTC
CDR3: CASSLATTYEQYF
J: TRBJ2-7
V: TRBV5-1
size: .
D: .

DNA: TGTGCCATCGGGGGACAGTCTAATGAAAAACTGTTTTTT
CDR3: CAIGGQSNEKLFF
J: TRBJ1-4
V: TRBV10-3
size: .
D: TRBD1

DNA: TGTGCCTGGAGCTGGTACAGGGGACCCAATCAGCCCCAGCATTTT
CDR3: CAWSWYRGPNQPQHF
J: TRBJ1-5
V: TRBV30
size: .
D: TRBD1

DNA: TGTGCCATCAGTGAGCCGGGACAGGGTAACAGACTGTTTTTT
CDR3: CAISEPGQGNRLFF
J: TRBJ1-4
V: TRBV10-3
size: .
D: TRBD1

DNA: TGTGCCAGCTCACCGGGACAGTACACTGAAGCTTTCTTT
CDR3: CASSPGQYTEAFF
J: TRBJ1-1
V: TRBV18
size: .
D: TRBD1

DNA: TGTGCCAGCAGTGATGACAGGTTCTATGGCTACACCTTC
CDR3: CASSDDRFYGYTF
J: TRBJ1-2
V: TRBV6-1
size: .
D: .

DNA: TGTGCCAGCAGCCTCGGACAGGGCACCTCCTACGAGCAGTACTTC
CDR3: CASSLGQGTSYEQYF
J: TRBJ2-7
V: TRBV7-9
size: .
D: TRBD1

DNA: TGTGCCAGCAGTCGGGGACAGGGTGGGGACTATGGCTACACCTTC
CDR3: CASSRGQGGDYGYTF
J: TRBJ1-2
V: TRBV2
size: few
D: TRBD1

DNA: TGTGCCAGCAGCTTGCAGGGATCGGGTCAGCCCCAGCATTTT
CDR3: CASSLQGSGQPQHF
J: TRBJ1-5
V: TRBV5-5
size: .
D: .

DNA: TGCGCCAGCAGCTCCGACTCCAGAGAGACCCAGTACTTC
CDR3: CASSSDSRETQYF
J: TRBJ2-5
V: TRBV5-1
size: .
D: .

DNA: TGTGCCTGGAGAAGGGGGCCGACTGAAGCTTTCTTT
CDR3: CAWRRGPTEAFF
J: TRBJ1-1
V: TRBV30
size: .
D: TRBD1

DNA: TGCGCCAGCAGCCACGAAGACAGGGGGCAGCGCAATGAGCAGTTCTTC
CDR3: CASSHEDRGQRNEQFF
J: TRBJ2-1
V: TRBV4-1
size: few
D: TRBD1

DNA: TGTGCCAGCAGAGCCGGGAACCGGGCTTTCTTT
CDR3: CASRAGNRAFF
J: TRBJ1-1
V: TRBV6-6
size: .
D: .

DNA: TGTGCCAGCAGCTTAGGGGCAGGGACAGGCGGAAACACCATATATTTT
CDR3: CASSLGAGTGGNTIYF
J: TRBJ1-3
V: TRBV7-6
size: .
D: TRBD1